This T cell receptor (beta chain) was observed in a study of regulatory T cells in long-lasting Graves disease (dated by TCRdb to the early 2020s). Turning to the overall study: Newly diagnosed Graves' disease patients had taken antithyroid drugs for less than 3 months. Peripheral blood TCR sequencing and RNA sequencing compared persistent Graves' disease patients with newly diagnosed Graves' disease patients. The study was registered as a clinical trial and conducted in China. A total of roughly 33 samples underwent TCR sequencing: around 13 from persistent and roughly 20 from newly diagnosed Graves' disease patients. Results and caveats for the whole study, not just this receptor: TRBV28, TRBJ1-2 and TRBJ2-5 were preferentially used in persistent disease, while TRBV20-1 and TRBJ2-1 were favored in newly diagnosed disease. A larger number of public clonotypes was shared among persistent patients (fewer than 3,000) than among newly diagnosed patients (around 970). Because the primary lesion, thyroid tissue, could not be accessed, the study looked at peripheral blood alone. Compared with newly diagnosed patients, persistent Graves' disease patients had lower TCR Shannon entropy and fewer highly expanded clones, which suggests clonal expansion. The authors noted that the small sample size was a limitation that may lower accuracy. Only the TCR beta chain was sequenced and analyzed.

This clonotype was seen at least ten times. Its cognate antigen has yet to be identified. Per-nucleotide qualities are absent, and no much larger clonotype sits a single base away. CDR1 is given as MNHEY and CDR2 as SVGAGI, both from the germline V gene. The junction shows trimming of 2 bases on V and 0 bases on J, plus 11 bases between the germline ends. The CDR3, from cysteine to phenylalanine, totals 16 residues. Of the read, only the CDR3 DNA is kept; its 48 bases are in frame from base 1. The time point label corresponds to: newly diagnosed GD, antithyroid drugs for less than 3 months. RNA was extracted from PBMCs in TRIzol for both TCR sequencing and RNA sequencing. The diagnosis of Graves' disease followed American Thyroid Association guidelines. Patients for the study were recruited at an endocrinology department in Xi'an, China. From each patient, approximately 9 milliliters of peripheral blood was collected into an EDTA anticoagulant tube. Ficoll Paque Plus density gradient separation was used to isolate PBMCs, and no additional T cell sorting was done. An Agilent 2100 Bioanalyzer and agarose gel were used to assess RNA quality, and a NanoDrop 2000 was used to measure RNA concentration.

Library creation used multiplex PCR. Reads for this sample came from an Illumina HiSeq 4000. TCR beta libraries were built with iRepertoire HTBI primers and Arm-PCR amplification of CDR3 regions. Before sequencing, the PCR products went through gel purification. The authors processed their data as follows. A total of around 66 TRBV and approximately 15 TRBJ segments were identified across samples and were used for gene usage analysis of CDR3 amino acid clonotypes. Filtered high-quality paired reads were merged into contigs using COPE and FqMerger. Contigs were aligned with BLAST to IMGT TRBV, TRBD and TRBJ reference genes, and CDR3 was defined per IMGT. Highly expanded clones were defined as clonotypes with a frequency above 0.1%. Shannon entropy served as the measure of repertoire diversity, while the Gini coefficient captured V-J evenness. Public clonotypes were defined as clonotypes shared by more than one individual. The raw public data were reprocessed by TCRdb itself: fastp quality trimming at Q25, MiXCR clonotype calling, in-frame beta chains only. Identical CDR3 proteins give one entry, which carries the most common genes and DNA. Clone size and V and J calls follow TCRdb, not the original study. This sample lists approximately 460,000 distinct CDR3 sequences; about 17% were detected once. Approximately 11% of the sample belongs to the ten largest clones.

These records were also assigned to another study, of T cells in Graves' hyperthyroidism and ophthalmopathy. The second study's authors report: Graves' hyperthyroidism was defined as stable when no progression to ophthalmopathy occurred over 18 months of follow-up. Hyperthyroidism patients were aged 18 to 65 years and newly diagnosed, with disease duration of less than 2 months. Patients with uncontrolled infections, other autoimmune diseases, pregnancy or lactation were excluded. Clinical symptoms, serum thyroxine and TRAb, thyroid ultrasound, and orbital computed tomography formed the basis for the diagnoses. A first-round RT-PCR of the TCR CDR3 used the HTBI primer set with the Qiagen OneStep RT-PCR kit. Blood samples also contained most of the expanded thyroid clonotypes (frequency above 0.001), which suggests that blood repertoires may reflect thyroid immune responses. In cross-validation, a model built on a 13 V-J signature told ophthalmopathy apart from stable hyperthyroidism with less than 90% sensitivity and roughly 81% specificity, and in testing the same model reached 80%/75%. In validation, the model predicted progression to ophthalmopathy with approximately 71% sensitivity and roughly 72% specificity, a median of around 6.6 months before onset. To identify TCR V-J signatures that set the groups apart, the researchers used a discovery cohort of about a hundred patients, made up of roughly 45 with Graves' ophthalmopathy and around 58 with stable Graves' hyperthyroidism. Prospective prediction of ophthalmopathy was tested in an independent validation cohort of approximately 19 hyperthyroidism patients and 17 patients who later progressed to ophthalmopathy. The roughly 91 discovery patients were randomly divided into training and test sets at a 7:3 ratio. In addition, the study compared T-cell repertoires in thyroid tissue and in blood from about six Graves' hyperthyroidism patients. After blood sampling, hyperthyroidism patients were treated with methimazole at a starting dose of 30 mg daily, and ophthalmopathy patients were treated with high-dose intravenous methylprednisolone. A second multiplex PCR round built the libraries, followed by size selection and purification. Libraries were sequenced paired-end with 100 bp reads on an Illumina HiSeq2000. SOAPnuke was used to process the raw data, removing reads that contained adapters or uncalled bases, had a mean Phred below 15, or lacked an exact match to the constant primer or identifier. COPE v1.2.5 was used to merge high-quality paired reads, and clonotypes were defined as unique nucleotide sequences. Clonotypes were aligned to IMGT TRBV, TRBD and TRBJ reference segments using MiTCR v1.1. The analysis included only V-J combinations with a frequency above 0.0001, which together covered roughly 99% of the repertoires. The TCS score was defined as F50 (clonal expansion) divided by E x V (chaos), with BLOSUM62-based TCRdist calculated between CDR3 peptides within each V-J. Welch's t-statistics and random forest reduced 500 to 550 V-J features to 13, which were used in a naive Bayes classifier (R e1071). No statistical method was used to set the sample size in advance, and investigators knew the group allocation. TCR Vbeta CDR3 sequencing of 135 peripheral blood samples (43 ophthalmopathy, roughly 74 hyperthyroidism and roughly 17 progressor patients) is reported in the paper.

The sample consisted of peripheral blood mononuclear cells (PBMCs), taken at new diagnosis, from a patient treated with antithyroid drugs. This sequence uses TRBV6-5 and TRBJ1-5, and TRBD1 may be the D gene, going by 5 matching bases. This TCR derives from a woman aged 25-40 years with Graves disease. Donor details come from another sample of the same person, matched by shared clones. The CDR3 protein sequence reads: CASSYPQDNSNQPQHF. Here is the DNA: TGTGCCAGCAGTTACCCCCAGGACAATAGCAATCAGCCCCAGCATTTT.